This is a list of T cell receptor beta chains from one sample in a study of early T cells in non-severe SARS-CoV-2 infection. Each CDR3 protein is one row after TCRdb ran MiXCR on the 5' RACE reads. Of about 21,000 distinct CDR3 sequences listed, 5.7% are singletons. Sequencing used whole blood, obtained at baseline. The receptor source for this set is an adult who was a healthcare worker with PCR-confirmed SARS-CoV-2 infection or an uninfected control (not recorded which). Each CDR3 is given with its conserved first and last residue. The D gene is left open where the match is weak. Size is stated for part of the rows, as once, few or many counts, or as a class when the clone is expanded.

>TRBJ2-3|TRBV5-1|-|few
TGCGCCAGCGCCCCTAGTTCAACAGATACGCAGTATTTT
CASAPSSTDTQYF
>TRBJ2-1|TRBV7-9|-|-
TGTGCCAGCAGCTTAGCAGGATCCCCCTACAATGAGCAGTTCTTC
CASSLAGSPYNEQFF
>TRBJ2-7|TRBV7-6|TRBD2|many
TGTGCCAGCAGCGAGTTCCTAGCGGGGTATAACTACGAGCAGTACTTC
CASSEFLAGYNYEQYF
>TRBJ2-7|TRBV7-9|TRBD1|-
TGTGCCAGCAGCTTAGAAGTGGGACAGGGCCCCCTGGAGCAGTACTTC
CASSLEVGQGPLEQYF
>TRBJ2-5|TRBV12-3/TRBV12-4|-|medium-sized
TGTGCCAGCAGTTTAGCGGCGCAGGGAGAGACCCAGTACTTC
CASSLAAQGETQYF
>TRBJ2-3|TRBV24-1|-|-
TGTGCCACCAGTGATAGCCATACGCAGTATTTT
CATSDSHTQYF
>TRBJ2-3|TRBV19|TRBD1|-
TGTGCCAGTAGTCAACGACAGGGCACCACAGATACGCAGTATTTT
CASSQRQGTTDTQYF
>TRBJ1-5|TRBV6-5|-|-
TGTGCCAGCAGACCCCGGAGGGGCAATCAGCCCCAGCATTTT
CASRPRRGNQPQHF
>TRBJ2-7|TRBV5-5|-|few
TGTGCCAGCAGCTTGAGTTTCCCCTCCTACGAGCAGTACTTC
CASSLSFPSYEQYF
>TRBJ1-5|TRBV18|-|few
TGTGCCAGCTCACCGGCCTTTGCCCCCCAGCCCCAGCATTTT
CASSPAFAPQPQHF
>TRBJ1-2|TRBV5-5|-|-
TGTGCCAGCAGTTCTCCGAGTTCGAACTATGGCTACACCTTC
CASSSPSSNYGYTF
>TRBJ2-7|TRBV11-2|-|few
TGTGCCAGCAGCCCTCGGGACCCCTCCTACGAGCAGTACTTC
CASSPRDPSYEQYF
>TRBJ1-3|TRBV6-6|TRBD1|-
TGTGCCAGCAGGAACACCGGGACAGGGGGTGGAAACACCATATATTTT
CASRNTGTGGGNTIYF
>TRBJ2-3|TRBV13|-|many
TGTGCCAGCAGCCCCCATGGCGCAGATACGCAGTATTTT
CASSPHGADTQYF
>TRBJ2-3|TRBV7-3|-|medium-sized
TGTGCCAGCAGCATCCCGGGGGATACGCAGTATTTT
CASSIPGDTQYF
>TRBJ1-6|TRBV7-3|TRBD1|many
TGTGCCAGCAGCTTGGACAGGGATCACCTCCACTTT
CASSLDRDHLHF
>TRBJ2-4|TRBV7-6|-|many
TGTGCCAGCAGCTCCACTGCGAAAAACATTCAGTACTTC
CASSSTAKNIQYF
>TRBJ1-1|TRBV7-9|-|-
TGTGCCAGCAGCGGGGACCACACTGAAGCTCTCTTT
CASSGDHTEALF
>TRBJ1-4|TRBV19|-|-
TGTGCCAGTACCAGCCCCGGAAAACTGTTTTTT
CASTSPGKLFF
>TRBJ1-1|TRBV30|-|medium-sized
TGTGCCTGGAGTCGGGGGATGAACACTGAAGCTTTCTTT
CAWSRGMNTEAFF
>TRBJ2-3|TRBV5-1|TRBD1|-
TGCGCCAGCAGCTTGCCGGGACAGGTTTCAGATACGCAGTATTTT
CASSLPGQVSDTQYF
>TRBJ2-7|TRBV6-5|-|many
TGTGCCAGCAGTTCCCCGGGACCGGTCTACGAGCAGTACTTC
CASSSPGPVYEQYF
>TRBJ1-2|TRBV30|-|-
TGTGCCTGGACCACCAACCCCCCCCATGGCTACACCTTC
CAWTTNPPHGYTF
>TRBJ1-2|TRBV4-2|-|few
TGTGCCAGCAGCCAAAGGCAGGGTGCTGGCTACACCTTC
CASSQRQGAGYTF
>TRBJ2-7|TRBV5-4|-|few
TGTGCCAGCAGCACCGTAACAACCGAGCAGTACTTC
CASSTVTTEQYF
>TRBJ2-7|TRBV20-1|TRBD1|many
TGCAGTACCGGACAGGGGGCGGGCGAGCAGTACTTC
CSTGQGAGEQYF
>TRBJ1-5|TRBV12-3/TRBV12-4|-|few
TGTGCCAGCAGCCCGGTCCGGGGCAATCAGCCCCAGCATTTT
CASSPVRGNQPQHF
>TRBJ2-1|TRBV5-1|-|medium-sized
TGCGCCAGCAGAGTAAGAGGGGACCTCAATGAGCAGTTCTTC
CASRVRGDLNEQFF
>TRBJ1-2|TRBV2|-|medium-sized
TGTGCCAGCAGTGAAGTAAGGGTTAACTATGGCTACACCTTC
CASSEVRVNYGYTF
>TRBJ2-3|TRBV11-3|-|-
TGTGCCAGCAGCCAGGGGTTCGGGGTCACAGATACGCAGTATTTT
CASSQGFGVTDTQYF
>TRBJ1-5|TRBV7-8|-|-
TGTGCCAGCAGCCCCGGGACACTTTATAGCAATCAGCCCCAGCATTTT
CASSPGTLYSNQPQHF
>TRBJ2-5|TRBV7-6|-|many
TGTGCCAGCAGCTTTTTATCGGAGACCCAGTACTTC
CASSFLSETQYF
>TRBJ1-1|TRBV14|-|few
TGTGCCAGCAGCCAAGTGCCACAGGGCAACACTGAAGCTTTCTTT
CASSQVPQGNTEAFF
>TRBJ2-1|TRBV20-1|-|many
TGCAGTGCTAGAGATCGACGCACCTCTAGCGATGAGCAGTTCTTC
CSARDRRTSSDEQFF
>TRBJ1-6|TRBV20-1|TRBD1|many
TGCAGTGCTAGAGATGGAGGACAGGGAAATTCACCCCTCCACTTT
CSARDGGQGNSPLHF
>TRBJ2-2|TRBV30|-|-
TGTGCCTGGAGTAACGGCAGAACCACCGGGGAGCTGTTTTTT
CAWSNGRTTGELFF
>TRBJ2-7|TRBV4-2|TRBD2|few
TGTGCCAGCAGCCAATTTCCACTAGCGGGCTCCTACGAGCAGTACTTC
CASSQFPLAGSYEQYF
>TRBJ2-3|TRBV7-2|-|few
TGTGCCAGCAGCTGGGACGTAGATACGCAGTATTTT
CASSWDVDTQYF
>TRBJ1-6|TRBV13|-|many
TGTGCCAGCAGCTTATTGGAGGGGAATTCACCCCTCCACTTT
CASSLLEGNSPLHF
>TRBJ2-1|TRBV6-2/TRBV6-3|-|-
TGTGCCAGCTCCCCCGGGACATTTGAGCAGTCCTTC
CASSPGTFEQSF
>TRBJ1-5|TRBV7-2|-|many
TGTGCCAGCAGCCCTGAGACCGCTCAGCCCCAGCATTTT
CASSPETAQPQHF
>TRBJ2-5|TRBV5-1|-|few
TGCGCTTCAAACGAGAGAGAGACCCAGTACTTC
CASNERETQYF
>TRBJ2-2|TRBV19|TRBD1|many
TGTGCCAGCGACAGGGGGCGTATCGGGGAGCTGTTTTTT
CASDRGRIGELFF
>TRBJ1-2|TRBV18|TRBD1|many
TGTGCCAGCTCCCTAGGGACAGGGGGTTCCGGCTATGGCTACACCTTC
CASSLGTGGSGYGYTF
>TRBJ2-3|TRBV30|-|few
TGTGCCTGGAGTCGGAGGGAAAAAGATACGCAGTATTTT
CAWSRREKDTQYF
>TRBJ1-4|TRBV7-8|-|-
TGTGCCAGCAGCTTAGCGCTAACTAATGAAAAACTGTTTTTT
CASSLALTNEKLFF
>TRBJ2-1|TRBV20-1|-|many
TGCAGTGCTACCACCGGGACGGACTCGGGGAATGAGCAGTTCTTC
CSATTGTDSGNEQFF
>TRBJ2-1|TRBV25-1|-|few
TGTGCCAGCAGTGAATCAGGGCGGGGGCACAATGAGCAGTTCTTC
CASSESGRGHNEQFF
>TRBJ1-1|TRBV7-3|-|many
TGTGCCAGCAGCTTAGGGACACTGAACACTGAAGCTTTCTTT
CASSLGTLNTEAFF
>TRBJ2-7|TRBV7-2|TRBD1|-
TGTGCCAGCAGCTTAGGGACAGGGAACTACGAGCAGTACTTC
CASSLGTGNYEQYF
>TRBJ2-1|TRBV3-1|TRBD2|-
TGTGCCAGCAGCACCCCGGGGCTAGCGGGGAGGTACAATGAGCAGTTCTTC
CASSTPGLAGRYNEQFF
>TRBJ2-3|TRBV24-1|TRBD2|medium-sized
TGTGCCACCAGTGATCCTAGCGGGGGCACAGATACGCAGTATTTT
CATSDPSGGTDTQYF
>TRBJ2-3|TRBV7-2|TRBD1|many
TGTGCCAGCCTAGACAGGGTCGGGGGCACAGATACGCAGTATTTT
CASLDRVGGTDTQYF
>TRBJ1-1|TRBV12-2|-|few
TGTGCAAGTCGCTTAGGGGCAGGGGGCCGGAACACTGAAGCTTTCTTT
CASRLGAGGRNTEAFF
>TRBJ2-1|TRBV29-1|TRBD1|few
TGCAGCGTTGCTAGGGGGCCCAATGAGCAGTTCTTC
CSVARGPNEQFF
>TRBJ2-7|TRBV7-9|-|few
TGTGCCAGCAGCCTCGGCTCCTACGAGCAGTACTTC
CASSLGSYEQYF
>TRBJ2-5|TRBV11-2|-|few
TGTGCCAGCAGCCCCCTGGGGCGAGGGGAGACCCAGTACTTC
CASSPLGRGETQYF
>TRBJ1-2|TRBV2|-|-
TGTGCCAGCAGTGAGGAGGGAGACTATGGCTACACCTTC
CASSEEGDYGYTF
>TRBJ2-3|TRBV5-1|-|few
TGCGCCAGCAGCCAACTAAACGTCGGGGCCGCAGATACGCAGTATTTT
CASSQLNVGAADTQYF
>TRBJ1-2|TRBV7-2|-|-
TGTGCCAGCAGCTTAGCGCGGGCAGGGACCTTTTCTAACTATGGCTACACCTTC
CASSLARAGTFSNYGYTF